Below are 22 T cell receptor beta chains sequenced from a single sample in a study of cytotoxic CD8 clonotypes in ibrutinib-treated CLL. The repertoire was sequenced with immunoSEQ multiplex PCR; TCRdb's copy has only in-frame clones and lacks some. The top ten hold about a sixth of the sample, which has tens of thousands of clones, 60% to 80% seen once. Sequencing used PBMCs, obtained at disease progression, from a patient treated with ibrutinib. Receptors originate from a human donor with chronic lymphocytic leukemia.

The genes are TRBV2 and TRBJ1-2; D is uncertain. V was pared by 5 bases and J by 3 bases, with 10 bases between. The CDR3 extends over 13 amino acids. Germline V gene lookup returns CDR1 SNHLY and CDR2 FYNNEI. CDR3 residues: CASSPQTYYGYTF. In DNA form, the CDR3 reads TGTGCCAGCAGTCCACAGACGTACTATGGCTACACCTTC.

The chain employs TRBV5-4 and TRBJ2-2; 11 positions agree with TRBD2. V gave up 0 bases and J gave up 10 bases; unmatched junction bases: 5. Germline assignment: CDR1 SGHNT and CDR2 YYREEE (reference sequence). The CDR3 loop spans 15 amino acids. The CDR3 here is CASSLDLAGGSELFF. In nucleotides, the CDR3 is TGTGCCAGCAGCTTGGATCTAGCGGGGGGTTCGGAGCTGTTTTTT.

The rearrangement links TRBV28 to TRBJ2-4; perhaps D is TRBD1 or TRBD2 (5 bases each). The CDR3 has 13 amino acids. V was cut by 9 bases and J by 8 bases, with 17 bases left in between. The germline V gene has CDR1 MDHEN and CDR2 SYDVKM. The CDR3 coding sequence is TGTGCCAGTGCGAGCAGGGTGAGGGACATTCAGTACTTC. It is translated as CASASRVRDIQYF.

Written as DNA, the CDR3 is TGCGCCAGCAGCTTGGTTGCGGGGGAGGACATTCAGTACTTC. Its protein product is CASSLVAGEDIQYF. This rearrangement joins TRBV5-1 to TRBJ2-4; 7 bases agree with TRBD2. Germline lookup yields CDR1 SGHRS and CDR2 YFSETQ. After removal of 0 bases from V and 8 bases from J, the junction contained 5 bases not matched to a gene. This CDR3 has 14 residues. Combining the CDR3 with reference TRBV5-1 and TRBJ2-4 gives the whole variable domain KAGVTQTPRYLIKTRGQQVTLSCSPISGHRSVSWYQQTPGQGLQFLFEYFSETQRNKGNFPGRFSGRQFSNSRSEMNVSTLELGDSALYLCASSLVAGEDIQYFGAGTRLSVL.

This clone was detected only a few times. CDR3 coding DNA: TGTGCCAGCTCACCCGGTGCAGACTCTGGAAACACCATATATTTT. It is translated as CASSPGADSGNTIYF. The V gene is TRBV18, the J gene TRBJ1-3; D gene unclear. This CDR3 contains 15 residues. V lost 3 bases, J lost 0 bases, and 9 bases lay in between. Germline loops: CDR1 KGHSH, CDR2 LQKENI.

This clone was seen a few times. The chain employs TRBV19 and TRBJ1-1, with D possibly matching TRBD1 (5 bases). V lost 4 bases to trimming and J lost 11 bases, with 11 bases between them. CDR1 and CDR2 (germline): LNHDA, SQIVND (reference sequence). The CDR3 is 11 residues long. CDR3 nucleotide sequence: TGTGCCAGTAGTACATCCGGGACTGCTTTCTTT. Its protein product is CASSTSGTAFF.

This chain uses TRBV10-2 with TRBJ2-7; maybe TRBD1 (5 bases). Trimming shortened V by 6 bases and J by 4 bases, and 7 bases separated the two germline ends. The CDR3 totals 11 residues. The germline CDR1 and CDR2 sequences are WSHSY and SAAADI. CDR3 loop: CASRQGYEQYF. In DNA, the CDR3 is TGCGCCAGCAGGCAGGGTTACGAGCAGTACTTC.

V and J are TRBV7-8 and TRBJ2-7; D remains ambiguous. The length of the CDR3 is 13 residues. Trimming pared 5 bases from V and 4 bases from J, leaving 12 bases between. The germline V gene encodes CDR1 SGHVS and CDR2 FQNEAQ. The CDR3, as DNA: TGTGCCAGCAGCCAAGATAAGGAATACGAGCAGTACTTC. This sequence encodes CASSQDKEYEQYF.

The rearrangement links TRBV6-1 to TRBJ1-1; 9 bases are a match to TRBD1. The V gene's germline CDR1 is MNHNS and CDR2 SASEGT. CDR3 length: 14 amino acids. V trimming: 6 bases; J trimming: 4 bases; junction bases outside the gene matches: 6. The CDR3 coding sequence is TGTGCCAGCAGGCAGACAGGGGGAAGCACTGAAGCTTTCTTT. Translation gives CASRQTGGSTEAFF.

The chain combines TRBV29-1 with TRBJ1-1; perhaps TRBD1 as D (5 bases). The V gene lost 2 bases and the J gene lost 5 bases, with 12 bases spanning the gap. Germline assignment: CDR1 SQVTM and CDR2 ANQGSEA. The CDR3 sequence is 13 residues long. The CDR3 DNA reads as TGCAGCGTTGAAAGGCCAGGGCGGACTGAAGCTTTCTTT. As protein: CSVERPGRTEAFF.

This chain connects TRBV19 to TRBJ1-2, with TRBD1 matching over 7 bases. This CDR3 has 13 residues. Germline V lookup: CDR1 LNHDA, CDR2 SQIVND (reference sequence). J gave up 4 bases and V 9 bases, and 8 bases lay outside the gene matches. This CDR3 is CASKRGPGYGYTF. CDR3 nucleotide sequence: TGTGCCAGCAAGAGGGGGCCGGGCTATGGCTACACCTTC.

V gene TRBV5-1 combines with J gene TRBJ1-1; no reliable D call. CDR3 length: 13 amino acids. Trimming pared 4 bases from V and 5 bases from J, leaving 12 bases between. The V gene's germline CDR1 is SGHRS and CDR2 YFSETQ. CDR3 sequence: CASSEGVWTEAFF. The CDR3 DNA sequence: TGCGCCAGCAGCGAGGGCGTTTGGACTGAAGCTTTCTTT.

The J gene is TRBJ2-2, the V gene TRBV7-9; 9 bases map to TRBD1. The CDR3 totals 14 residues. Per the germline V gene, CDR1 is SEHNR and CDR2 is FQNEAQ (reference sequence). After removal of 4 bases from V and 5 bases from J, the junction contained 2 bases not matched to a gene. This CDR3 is CASSSGTGTGELFF. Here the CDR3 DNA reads TGTGCCAGCAGCTCCGGGACAGGGACCGGGGAGCTGTTTTTT.

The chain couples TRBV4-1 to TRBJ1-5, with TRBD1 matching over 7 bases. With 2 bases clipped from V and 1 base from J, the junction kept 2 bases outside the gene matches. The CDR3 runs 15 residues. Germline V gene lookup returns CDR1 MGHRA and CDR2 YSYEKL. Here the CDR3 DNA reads TGCGCCAGCAGCCAACCGACAGGGAGCAATCAGCCCCAGCATTTT. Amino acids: CASSQPTGSNQPQHF.

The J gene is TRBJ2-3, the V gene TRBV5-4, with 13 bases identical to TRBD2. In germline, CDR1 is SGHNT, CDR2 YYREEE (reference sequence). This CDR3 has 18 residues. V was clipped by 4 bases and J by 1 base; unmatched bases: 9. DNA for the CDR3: TGTGCCAGCAGCGAGAGCCGGACTAGCGGGGGCCGCACAGATACGCAGTATTTT. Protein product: CASSESRTSGGRTDTQYF.

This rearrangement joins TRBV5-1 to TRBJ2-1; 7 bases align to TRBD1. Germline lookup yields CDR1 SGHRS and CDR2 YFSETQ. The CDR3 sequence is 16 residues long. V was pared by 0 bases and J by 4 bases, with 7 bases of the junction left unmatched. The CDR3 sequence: CASSLAVTGTYNEQFF. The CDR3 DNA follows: TGCGCCAGCAGCTTGGCTGTGACAGGGACATACAATGAGCAGTTCTTC. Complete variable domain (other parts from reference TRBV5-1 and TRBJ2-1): KAGVTQTPRYLIKTRGQQVTLSCSPISGHRSVSWYQQTPGQGLQFLFEYFSETQRNKGNFPGRFSGRQFSNSRSEMNVSTLELGDSALYLCASSLAVTGTYNEQFFGPGTRLTVL.

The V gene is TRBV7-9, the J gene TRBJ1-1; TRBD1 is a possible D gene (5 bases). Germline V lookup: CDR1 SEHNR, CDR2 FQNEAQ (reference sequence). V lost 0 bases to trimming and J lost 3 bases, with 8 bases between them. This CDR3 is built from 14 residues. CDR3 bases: TGTGCCAGCAGCTTAGCGCTGGGGGACACTGAAGCTTTCTTT. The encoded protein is CASSLALGDTEAFF.

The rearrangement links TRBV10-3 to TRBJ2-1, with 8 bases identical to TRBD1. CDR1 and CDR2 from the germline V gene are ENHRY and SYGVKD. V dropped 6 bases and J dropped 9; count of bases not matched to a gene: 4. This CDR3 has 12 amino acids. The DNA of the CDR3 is TGTGCCATCAGGGACAGGGTCGGTGAGCAGTTCTTC. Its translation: CAIRDRVGEQFF.

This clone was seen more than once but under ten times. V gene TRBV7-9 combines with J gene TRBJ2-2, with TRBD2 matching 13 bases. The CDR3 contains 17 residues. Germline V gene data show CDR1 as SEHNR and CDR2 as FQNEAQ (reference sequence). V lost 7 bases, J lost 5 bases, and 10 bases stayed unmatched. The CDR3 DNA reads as TGTGCCAGCAACCTCGGGGCGACTAGCGGGGGGACCGGGGAGCTGTTTTTT. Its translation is CASNLGATSGGTGELFF. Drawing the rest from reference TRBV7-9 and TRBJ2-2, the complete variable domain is DTGVSQNPRHKITKRGQNVTFRCDPISEHNRLYWYRQTLGQGPEFLTYFQNEAQLEKSRLLSDRFSAERPKGSFSTLEIQRTEQGDSAMYLCASNLGATSGGTGELFFGEGSRLTVL.

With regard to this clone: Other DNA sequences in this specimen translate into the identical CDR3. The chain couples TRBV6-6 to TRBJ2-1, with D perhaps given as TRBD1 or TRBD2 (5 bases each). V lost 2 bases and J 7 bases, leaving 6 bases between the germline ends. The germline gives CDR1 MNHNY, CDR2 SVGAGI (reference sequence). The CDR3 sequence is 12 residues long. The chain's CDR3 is CASSYGGNEQFF. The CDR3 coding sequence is TGTGCCAGCAGTTACGGGGGAAATGAGCAGTTCTTC.

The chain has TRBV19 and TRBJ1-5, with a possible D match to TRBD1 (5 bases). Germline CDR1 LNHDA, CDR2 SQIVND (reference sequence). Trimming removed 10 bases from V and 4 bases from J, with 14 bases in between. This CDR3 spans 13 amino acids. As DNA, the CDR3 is TGTGCCACGCGTGGGACGGTTAATCAGCCCCAGCATTTT. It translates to CATRGTVNQPQHF. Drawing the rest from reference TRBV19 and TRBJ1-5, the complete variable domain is DGGITQSPKYLFRKEGQNVTLSCEQNLNHDAMYWYRQDPGQGLRLIYYSQIVNDFQKGDIAEGYSVSREKKESFPLTVTSAQKNPTAFYLCATRGTVNQPQHFGDGTRLSIL.

The CDR3 sequence: CSVDREPRANYGYTF. The CDR3 nucleotides are TGCAGCGTGGACAGGGAACCCCGTGCTAACTATGGCTACACCTTC. The chain combines TRBV29-1 with TRBJ1-2; TRBD1 aligns across 8 bases. Germline V gene data show CDR1 as SQVTM and CDR2 as ANQGSEA. The CDR3 sequence is 15 residues long. V lost 6 bases and J lost 0; bases outside the gene matches: 9.